This T cell receptor beta chain was obtained from a study of blood T cell repertoires in COVID-19. Overall study context: The United States, Italy and Spain supplied acute and convalescent COVID-19 samples. From T cells, B-cell-depleted T cells, or PBMCs came the material, which was cDNA or gDNA.

Source study methods: The authors estimated nucleated cell counts from reference gene primer amplification. Libraries were prepared by immunoSEQ multiplex PCR; TCRdb keeps only in-frame clonotypes and omits some of them. V, J and clone size reflect that table, while D and trimming were determined from the DNA. The sample lists about 110,000 clones, more than 75% occurring once. This clone has only one observation. This clonotype was sampled from a woman between 40 and 55 years old with acute or convalescent COVID-19. The sequenced material came from peripheral blood.

The CDR3 loop reads CASSPRQQKQPQHF. The CDR3 coding sequence is TGTGCCAGCAGCCCAAGACAGCAGAAGCAGCCCCAGCATTTT. This chain connects TRBV5-6 to TRBJ1-5; possibly TRBD1 for D (5 bases). The CDR3 consists of 14 residues. V was cut by 4 bases and J by 7 bases, with 15 bases left in between. Germline V gene data show CDR1 as SGHDT and CDR2 as YYEEEE.